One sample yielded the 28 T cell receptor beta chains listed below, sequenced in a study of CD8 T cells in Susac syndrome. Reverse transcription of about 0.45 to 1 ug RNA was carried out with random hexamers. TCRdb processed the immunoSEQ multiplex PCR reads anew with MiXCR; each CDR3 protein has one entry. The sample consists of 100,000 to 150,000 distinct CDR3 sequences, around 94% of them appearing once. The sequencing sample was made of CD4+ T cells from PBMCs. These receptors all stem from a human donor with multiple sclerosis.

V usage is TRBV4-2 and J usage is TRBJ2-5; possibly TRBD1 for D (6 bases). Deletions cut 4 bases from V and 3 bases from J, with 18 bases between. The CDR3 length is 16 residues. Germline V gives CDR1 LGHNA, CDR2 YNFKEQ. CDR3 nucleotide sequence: TGTGCCAGCAGCCGGCCCCCCGAGGGGGAGAAAGAGACCCAGTACTTC. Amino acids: CASSRPPEGEKETQYF.

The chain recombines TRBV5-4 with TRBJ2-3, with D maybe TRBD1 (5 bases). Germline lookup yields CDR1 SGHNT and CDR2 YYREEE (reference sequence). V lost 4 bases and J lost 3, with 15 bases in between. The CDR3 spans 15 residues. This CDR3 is CASSTTVSGTDTQYF. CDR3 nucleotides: TGTGCCAGCAGCACCACCGTCTCAGGGACAGATACGCAGTATTTT.

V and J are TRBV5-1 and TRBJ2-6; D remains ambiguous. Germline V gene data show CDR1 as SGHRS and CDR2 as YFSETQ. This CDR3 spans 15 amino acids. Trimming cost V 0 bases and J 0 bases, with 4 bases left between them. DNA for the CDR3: TGCGCCAGCAGCTTGGACCTCTCTGGGGCCAACGTCCTGACTTTC. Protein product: CASSLDLSGANVLTF.

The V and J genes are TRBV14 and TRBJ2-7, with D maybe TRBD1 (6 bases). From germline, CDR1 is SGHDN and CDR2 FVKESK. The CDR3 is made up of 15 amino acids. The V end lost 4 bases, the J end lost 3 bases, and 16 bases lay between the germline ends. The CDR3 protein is CASSPQGPLVYEQYF. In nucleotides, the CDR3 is TGTGCCAGCAGCCCCCAGGGGCCGCTCGTCTACGAGCAGTACTTC.

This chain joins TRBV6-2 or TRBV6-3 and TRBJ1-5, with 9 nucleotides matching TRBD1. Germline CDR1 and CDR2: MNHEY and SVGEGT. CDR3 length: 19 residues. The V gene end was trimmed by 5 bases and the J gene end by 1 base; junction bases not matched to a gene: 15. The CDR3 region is CASSPPAGTGLRSNQPQHF. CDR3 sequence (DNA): TGTGCCAGCAGTCCCCCAGCCGGGACAGGGCTGCGGAGCAATCAGCCCCAGCATTTT.

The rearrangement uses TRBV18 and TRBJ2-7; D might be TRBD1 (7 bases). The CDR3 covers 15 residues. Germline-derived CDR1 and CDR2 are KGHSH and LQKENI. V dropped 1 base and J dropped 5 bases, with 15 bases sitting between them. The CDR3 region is CASSPRRGQSHEQYF. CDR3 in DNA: TGTGCCAGCTCACCACGGAGGGGGCAATCCCACGAGCAGTACTTC.

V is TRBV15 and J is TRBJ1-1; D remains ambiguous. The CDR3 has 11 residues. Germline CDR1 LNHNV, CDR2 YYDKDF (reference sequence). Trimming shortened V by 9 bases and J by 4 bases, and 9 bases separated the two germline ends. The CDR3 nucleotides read TGTGCCACAGGCGTGAGCACTGAAGCTTTCTTT. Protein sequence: CATGVSTEAFF.

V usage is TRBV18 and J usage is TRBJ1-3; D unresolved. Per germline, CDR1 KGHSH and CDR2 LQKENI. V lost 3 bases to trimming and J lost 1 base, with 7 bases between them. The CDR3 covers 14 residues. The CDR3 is CASSPGGSGNTIYF. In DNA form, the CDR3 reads TGTGCCAGCTCACCTGGCGGGTCTGGAAACACCATATATTTT.

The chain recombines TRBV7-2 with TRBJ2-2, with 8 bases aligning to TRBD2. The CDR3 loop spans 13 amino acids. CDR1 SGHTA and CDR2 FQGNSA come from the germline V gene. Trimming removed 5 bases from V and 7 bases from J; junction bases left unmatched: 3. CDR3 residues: CASSRLAFGELFF. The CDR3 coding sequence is TGTGCCAGCAGCCGACTAGCGTTCGGGGAGCTGTTTTTT.

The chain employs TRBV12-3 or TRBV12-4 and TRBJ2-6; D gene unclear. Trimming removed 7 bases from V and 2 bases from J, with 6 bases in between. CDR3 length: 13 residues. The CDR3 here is CASTKAGANVLTF. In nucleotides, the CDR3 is TGTGCCAGCACCAAGGCTGGGGCCAACGTCCTGACTTTC.

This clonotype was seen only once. The CDR3 reads CSARSPGANVLTF. The CDR3 DNA sequence: TGCAGTGCTAGGTCCCCTGGGGCCAACGTCCTGACTTTC. The chain has TRBV20-1 and TRBJ2-6; D call uncertain. Germline CDR1 and CDR2: DFQATT and SNEGSKA (reference sequence). V lost 3 bases, J lost 2 bases, and 5 bases lay in between. The CDR3 is 13 amino acids.

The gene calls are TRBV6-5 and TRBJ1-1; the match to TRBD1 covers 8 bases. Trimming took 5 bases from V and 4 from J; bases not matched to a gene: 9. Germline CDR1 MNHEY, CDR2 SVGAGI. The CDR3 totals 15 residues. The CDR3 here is CASSKRTGWTTEAFF. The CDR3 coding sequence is TGTGCCAGCAGTAAACGGACAGGGTGGACCACTGAAGCTTTCTTT.

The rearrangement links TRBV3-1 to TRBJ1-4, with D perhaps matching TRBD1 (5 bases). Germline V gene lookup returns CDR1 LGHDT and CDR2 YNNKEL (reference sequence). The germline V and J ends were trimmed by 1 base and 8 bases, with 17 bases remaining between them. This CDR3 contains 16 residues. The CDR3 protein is CASSQAWGLQREKLFF. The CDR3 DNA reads TGTGCCAGCAGCCAAGCCTGGGGCCTCCAGAGGGAAAAACTGTTTTTT.

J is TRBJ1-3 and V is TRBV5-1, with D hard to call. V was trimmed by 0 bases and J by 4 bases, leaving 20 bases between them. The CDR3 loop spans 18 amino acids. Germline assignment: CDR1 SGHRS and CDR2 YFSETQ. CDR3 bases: TGCGCCAGCAGCTTGGATCCAGGCGACTCCCCCTCAGGAAACACCATATATTTT. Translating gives CASSLDPGDSPSGNTIYF.

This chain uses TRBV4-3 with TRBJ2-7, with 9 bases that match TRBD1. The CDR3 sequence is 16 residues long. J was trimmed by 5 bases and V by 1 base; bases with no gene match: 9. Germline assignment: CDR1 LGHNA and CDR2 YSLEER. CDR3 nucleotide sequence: TGCGCCAGCAGCCAAGTATGGGGGACAGGGCTCCACGAGCAGTACTTC. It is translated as CASSQVWGTGLHEQYF.

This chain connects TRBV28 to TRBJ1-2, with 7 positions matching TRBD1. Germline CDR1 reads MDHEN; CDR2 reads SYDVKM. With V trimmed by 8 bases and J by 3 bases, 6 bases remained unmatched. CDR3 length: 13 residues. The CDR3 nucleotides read TGTGCCAGCCCTAAAGGGACAGACTATGGCTACACCTTC. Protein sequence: CASPKGTDYGYTF.

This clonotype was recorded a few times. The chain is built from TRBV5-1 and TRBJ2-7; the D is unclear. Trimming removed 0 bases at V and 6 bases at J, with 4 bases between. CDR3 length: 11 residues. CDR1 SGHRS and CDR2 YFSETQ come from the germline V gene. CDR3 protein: CASSLESEQYF. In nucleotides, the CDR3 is TGCGCCAGCAGCTTGGAATCCGAGCAGTACTTC.

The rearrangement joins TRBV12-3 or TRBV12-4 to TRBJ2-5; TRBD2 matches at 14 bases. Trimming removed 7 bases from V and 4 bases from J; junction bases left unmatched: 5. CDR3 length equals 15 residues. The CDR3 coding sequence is TGTGCCAGCAAACAGACTAGCGGGGGGGCAGAGACCCAGTACTTC. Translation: CASKQTSGGAETQYF.

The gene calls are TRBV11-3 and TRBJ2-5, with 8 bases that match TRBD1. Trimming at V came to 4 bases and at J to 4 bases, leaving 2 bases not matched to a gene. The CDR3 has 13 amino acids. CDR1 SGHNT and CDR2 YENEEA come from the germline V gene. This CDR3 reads CASSSDRVETQYF. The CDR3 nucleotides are TGTGCCAGCAGCTCGGACAGGGTAGAGACCCAGTACTTC.

The CDR3 coding sequence is TGCAGTGCTACAGAGGGAAACCTTGCCTATGGCTACACCTTC. It encodes CSATEGNLAYGYTF. The V and J genes are TRBV20-1 and TRBJ1-2; no reliable D call. The CDR3 has 14 residues. V gave up 4 bases and J gave up 4 bases, with 16 bases separating them. From germline, CDR1 is DFQATT and CDR2 SNEGSKA (reference sequence).

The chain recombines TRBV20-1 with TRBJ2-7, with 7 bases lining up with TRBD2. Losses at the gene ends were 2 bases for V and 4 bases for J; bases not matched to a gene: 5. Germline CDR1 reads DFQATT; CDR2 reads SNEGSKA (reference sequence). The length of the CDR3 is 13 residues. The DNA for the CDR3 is TGCAGTGCTAGATCCAGCGGGACTTACGAGCAGTACTTC. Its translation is CSARSSGTYEQYF.

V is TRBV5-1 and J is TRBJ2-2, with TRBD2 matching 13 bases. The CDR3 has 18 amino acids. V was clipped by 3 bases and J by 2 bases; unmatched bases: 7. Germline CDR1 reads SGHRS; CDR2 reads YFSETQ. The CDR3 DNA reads TGCGCCAGCAGCTGGGCCGGGACTAGCGGGGCCAACACCGGGGAGCTGTTTTTT. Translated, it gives CASSWAGTSGANTGELFF.

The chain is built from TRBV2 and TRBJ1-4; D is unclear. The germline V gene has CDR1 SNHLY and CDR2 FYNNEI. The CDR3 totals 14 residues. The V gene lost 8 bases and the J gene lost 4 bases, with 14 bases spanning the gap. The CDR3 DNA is TGTGCCAGCCAAGGGCAGTTATATAATGAAAAACTGTTTTTT. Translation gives CASQGQLYNEKLFF.

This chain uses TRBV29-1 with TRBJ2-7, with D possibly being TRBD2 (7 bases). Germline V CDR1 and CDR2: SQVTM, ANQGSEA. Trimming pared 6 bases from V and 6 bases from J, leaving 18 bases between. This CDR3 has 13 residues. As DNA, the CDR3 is TGCAGCGTCGTGAGGGGGGGCGGAGGCGAGCAGTACTTC. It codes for CSVVRGGGGEQYF.

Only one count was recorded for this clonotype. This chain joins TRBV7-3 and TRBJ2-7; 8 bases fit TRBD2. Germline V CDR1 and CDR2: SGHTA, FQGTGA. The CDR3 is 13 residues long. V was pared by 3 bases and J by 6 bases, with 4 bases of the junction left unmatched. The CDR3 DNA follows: TGTGCCAGCAGCTTCGGAGCGGGGGTCGAGCAGTACTTC. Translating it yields CASSFGAGVEQYF.

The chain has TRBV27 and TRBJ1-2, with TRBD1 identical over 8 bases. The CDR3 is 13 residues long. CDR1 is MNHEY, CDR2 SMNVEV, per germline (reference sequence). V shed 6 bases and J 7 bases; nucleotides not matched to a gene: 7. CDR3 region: CASSWDRFGGYTF. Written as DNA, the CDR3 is TGTGCCAGCAGCTGGGACAGGTTTGGTGGCTACACCTTC.

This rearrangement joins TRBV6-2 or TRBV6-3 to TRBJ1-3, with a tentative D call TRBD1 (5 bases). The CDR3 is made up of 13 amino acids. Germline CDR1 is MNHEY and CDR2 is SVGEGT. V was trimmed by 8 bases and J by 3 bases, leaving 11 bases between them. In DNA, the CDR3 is TGTGCCAGCTCGGGACCCCTTGGAAACACCATATATTTT. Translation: CASSGPLGNTIYF.

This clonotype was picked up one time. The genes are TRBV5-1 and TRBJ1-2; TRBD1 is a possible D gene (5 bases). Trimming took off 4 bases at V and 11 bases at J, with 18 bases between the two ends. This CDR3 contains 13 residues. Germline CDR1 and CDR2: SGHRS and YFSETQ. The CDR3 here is CASSTSAGPGYTF. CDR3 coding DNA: TGCGCCAGCAGCACCAGCGCCGGGCCAGGGTACACCTTC.